A selection of T cell receptor beta chains follows, all from one sample in a study of graft-versus-host responses after intestinal transplantation. Sequencing used immunoSEQ multiplex PCR; TCRdb keeps in-frame clones, though not all of them. Here the sample spans tens of thousands of clones, 94% being singletons. Which antigens these TCRs recognize remains unknown. The material was unstimulated CD8+ T cells sorted from spleen or lymph node cells, obtained before intestinal transplant. The receptors were sampled from a human donor who received an intestinal transplant. Both conserved end residues are trimmed from each CDR3. Some rows mark clone size as missing; the rest say once, few, many or name a class of expanded clone.

TRBV7-9	few	TRBJ2-1	ASSQLVAGDTVNEQF
TRBV6-1	.	TRBJ1-1	ASSPTGMNTEAF
TRBV15	.	TRBJ2-1	ATSPDTGGEQF
TRBV15	.	TRBJ2-7	ATSDSGTYEQY
TRBV6-1	.	TRBJ1-1	ASSDGRNTEAF
TRBV14	.	TRBJ2-3	ASSQAQREAAWTQY
TRBV6-5	.	TRBJ2-7	ASRHLQGWAYEQY
TRBV5-1	once	TRBJ2-1	ASSRTPGDRVEQF
TRBV12-5	.	TRBJ2-5	ASGPHLRGGETQY
TRBV27	.	TRBJ2-3	ASSLVLDQPDTQY
TRBV2	.	TRBJ2-5	ASSETGLAGGQETQY
TRBV5-1	.	TRBJ2-7	ASSLARGSFYEQY
TRBV5-4	.	TRBJ2-7	ASSSLAGASYEQY
TRBV7-2	.	TRBJ1-1	ASSLWVGSEAF
TRBV7-6	once	TRBJ2-1	ASSFASDENGDEQF
TRBV7-8	.	TRBJ2-1	ASSPPLVNEQF
TRBV5-1	.	TRBJ2-1	ASSYWTGFVLYNEQF
TRBV5-1	.	TRBJ2-1	ASEVASGDNEQF
TRBV5-6	.	TRBJ1-2	ASSFNRVRNYGYT
TRBV6-1	.	TRBJ2-3	ASSEVMGLGTDTQY
TRBV19	.	TRBJ2-7	ASSLAGGPLNEQY
TRBV19	.	.	ASSATASEQY
TRBV11-2	.	TRBJ2-7	ASSLESGGEKQY
TRBV27	.	TRBJ1-4	ASSLSAQVILTTNEKLF
TRBV4-1	.	TRBJ2-7	ASSQEEGLGYEQY
TRBV9	once	TRBJ1-2	ASSSPDRDRGHFGDGYT
TRBV4-1	once	TRBJ2-7	ASSQGGGSYEQY
TRBV27	.	TRBJ2-7	ATREAGTGFYEQY
TRBV9	.	TRBJ1-5	ASSAGDSTNQPQH
TRBV2	.	TRBJ2-3	ASSGVRDRLTDTQY
TRBV4-1	once	TRBJ2-1	ASRPAESSYNEQF
TRBV18	.	TRBJ2-7	ASSTPTGFDEQY
TRBV28	.	TRBJ1-2	ASKRGQGSGYT
TRBV7-9	.	TRBJ2-2	ASSPEGQSNTGELF
TRBV11-3	.	TRBJ2-3	ASSRDSGTDTQY
TRBV5-1	.	TRBJ2-7	ASSLGLFLAGDYEQY